This T cell receptor beta chain was captured in a study of T cell repertoires in cytomegalovirus infection. The overall study: Indications of both CMV infection and matching HLA type were provided by public TCR beta signatures. Whole-study findings and limits: Clonotypes of TCR beta that were HLA-C-restricted and CMV-specific dominated the ex vivo response. Summed frequency of public TCR beta families distinguished CMV carriers with the relevant HLA.

Ten or more counts support this clonotype. Antigen specificity is unknown. TCRdb itself ran the reads through MiXCR, one entry per CDR3 protein. The data contain roughly 140,000 distinct CDR3 sequences, 20% to 25% of them singletons. This CDR3 region has 13 residues. In germline, CDR1 is SGHTA, CDR2 FQGNSA. The V end was cut by 1 base, the J end by 1 base, with 4 bases between. Sequencing was carried out using PBMCs. The receptor was isolated from a human donor in good health (CMV status not recorded). Some clones in this sample may be carry-over from other donors' samples. This rearrangement joins TRBV7-2 to TRBJ2-5; D unresolved. CDR3 residues: CASSLVVQETQYF. The CDR3 DNA reads TGTGCCAGCAGCTTAGTGGTCCAAGAGACCCAGTACTTC.